The clone carrying this T cell receptor (beta chain) was recorded a few times. Its specificity is unknown. The sample comes from a study of cytomegalovirus exposure and HLA in healthy donors. PCR primers comprised 60 Vbeta and 13 Jbeta primers. Here immunoSEQ multiplex PCR was the method, and the copy in TCRdb shows in-frame clones only, minus some. The sample carries around 130,000 clones, more than 60% recorded once. There are 14 residues in the CDR3. V dropped 1 base and J dropped 8; count of bases not matched to a gene: 5. The germline V gene has CDR1 LNHDA and CDR2 SQIVND (reference sequence). Overall study findings and caveats: The likely origin of a cluster of highly shared sequence variants was a sequencing artifact. An assumption of roughly uniform sequencing depth across donors underlay the presence/absence analyses.

Sample: PBMCs. The sequence was collected from a woman between 35 and 50 years old in good health and CMV-seropositive. The chain links TRBV19 to TRBJ2-1; 7 bases are shared with TRBD2. The CDR3 sequence is CASSIGTRLDEQFF. DNA of the CDR3: TGTGCCAGTAGTATAGGGACTAGGCTTGATGAGCAGTTCTTC.